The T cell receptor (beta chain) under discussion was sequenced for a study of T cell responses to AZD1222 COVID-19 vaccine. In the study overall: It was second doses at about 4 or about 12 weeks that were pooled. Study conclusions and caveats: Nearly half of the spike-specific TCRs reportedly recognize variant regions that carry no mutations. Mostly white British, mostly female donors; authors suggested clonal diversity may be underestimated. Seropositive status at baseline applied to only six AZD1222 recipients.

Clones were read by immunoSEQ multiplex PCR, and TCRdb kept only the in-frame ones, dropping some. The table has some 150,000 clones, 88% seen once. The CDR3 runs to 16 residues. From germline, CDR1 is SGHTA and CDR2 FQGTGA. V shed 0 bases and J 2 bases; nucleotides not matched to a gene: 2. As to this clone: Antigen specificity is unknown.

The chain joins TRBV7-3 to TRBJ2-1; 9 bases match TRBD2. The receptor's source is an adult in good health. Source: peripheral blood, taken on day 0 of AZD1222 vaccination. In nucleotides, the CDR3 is TGTGCCAGCAGCTTAACTGTAGCGGGGGCCTACAATGAGCAGTTCTTC. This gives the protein CASSLTVAGAYNEQFF.